This entry features one T cell receptor beta chain sequence. Antigen: not known. This entry is derived from a study of T cells in Graves' hyperthyroidism and ophthalmopathy. The CDR3 consists of 16 residues. Germline V lookup: CDR1 DFQATT, CDR2 SNEGSKA (reference sequence). V lost 4 bases, J lost 7 bases, and 20 bases lay in between. Hyperthyroidism patients were newly diagnosed, had disease duration under 2 months, and were aged 18 to 65 years. Exclusion criteria comprised uncontrolled infection, other autoimmune disease, pregnancy or lactation. General study findings and limits: Clonotypes that were expanded in thyroid above 0.001 mostly appeared in blood too.

From RNA transcripts, TCR beta CDR3 regions were amplified. HTBI primers drove first-round RT-PCR of the TCR CDR3. TCRdb fed the multiplex PCR reads into MiXCR, producing one record per CDR3 protein. Among hundreds of thousands of distinct CDR3 sequences, more than 45% were seen once, and the ten largest hold approximately 8.2%. J is TRBJ1-6 and V is TRBV20-1; unclear D gene. Input material: peripheral blood or thyroid tissue (not recorded which). The clonotype comes from a woman younger than 35 with Graves' hyperthyroidism. CDR3 protein: CSAKIRDLAGNSPLHF. The DNA for the CDR3 is TGCAGTGCTAAGATCCGAGATCTTGCGGGGAATTCACCCCTCCACTTT.